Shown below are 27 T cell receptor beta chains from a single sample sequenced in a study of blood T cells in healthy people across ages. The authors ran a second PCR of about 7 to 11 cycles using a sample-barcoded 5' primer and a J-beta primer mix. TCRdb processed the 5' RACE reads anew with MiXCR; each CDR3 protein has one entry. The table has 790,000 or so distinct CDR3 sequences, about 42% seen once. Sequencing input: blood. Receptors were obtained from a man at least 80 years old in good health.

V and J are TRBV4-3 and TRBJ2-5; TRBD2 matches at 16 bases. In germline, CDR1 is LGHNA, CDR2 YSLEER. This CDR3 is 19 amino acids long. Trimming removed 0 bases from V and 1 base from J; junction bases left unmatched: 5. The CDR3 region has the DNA TGCGCCAGCAGCCAAGATAAGGGACTAGCGGGGGGGGTCCAAGAGACCCAGTACTTC. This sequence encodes CASSQDKGLAGGVQETQYF.

CDR3: CASRSRGNEQFF. The CDR3 DNA reads as TGTGCCAGCAGAAGTCGTGGGAATGAGCAGTTCTTC. The J gene is TRBJ2-1, the V gene TRBV12-3 or TRBV12-4, with no clear D. The V end was cut by 6 bases, the J end by 7 bases, with 10 bases between. The CDR3 is 12 amino acids.

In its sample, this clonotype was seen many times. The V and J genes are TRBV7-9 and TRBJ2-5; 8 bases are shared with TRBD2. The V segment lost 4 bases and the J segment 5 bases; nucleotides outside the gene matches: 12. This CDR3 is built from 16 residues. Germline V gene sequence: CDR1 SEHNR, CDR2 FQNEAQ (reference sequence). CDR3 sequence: CASSWGIAGTGETQYF. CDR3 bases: TGTGCCAGCAGCTGGGGAATAGCGGGAACTGGGGAGACCCAGTACTTC. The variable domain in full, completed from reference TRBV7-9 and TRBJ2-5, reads DTGVSQNPRHKITKRGQNVTFRCDPISEHNRLYWYRQTLGQGPEFLTYFQNEAQLEKSRLLSDRFSAERPKGSFSTLEIQRTEQGDSAMYLCASSWGIAGTGETQYFGPGTRLLVL.

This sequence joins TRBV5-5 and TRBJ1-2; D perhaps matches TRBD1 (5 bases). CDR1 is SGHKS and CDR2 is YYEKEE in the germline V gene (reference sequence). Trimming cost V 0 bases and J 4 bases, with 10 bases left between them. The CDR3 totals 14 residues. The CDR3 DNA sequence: TGTGCCAGCAGCTTGGACGGCAGGGCCTATGGCTACACCTTC. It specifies CASSLDGRAYGYTF.

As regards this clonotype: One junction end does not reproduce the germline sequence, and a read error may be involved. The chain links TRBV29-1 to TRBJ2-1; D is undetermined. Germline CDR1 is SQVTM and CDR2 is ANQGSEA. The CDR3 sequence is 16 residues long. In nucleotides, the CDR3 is TGCAGCGTTGAAGAAGGCAGCGAGACTCTCTACAATGAGCAGGTCTTC. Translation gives CSVEEGSETLYNEQVF.

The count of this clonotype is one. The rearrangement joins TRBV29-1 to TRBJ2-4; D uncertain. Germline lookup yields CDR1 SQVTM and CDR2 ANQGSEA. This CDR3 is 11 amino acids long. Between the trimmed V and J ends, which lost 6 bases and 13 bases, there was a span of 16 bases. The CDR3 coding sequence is TGCAGCGTAACAGATTCGAGCGCGCAGTACTTC. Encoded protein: CSVTDSSAQYF.

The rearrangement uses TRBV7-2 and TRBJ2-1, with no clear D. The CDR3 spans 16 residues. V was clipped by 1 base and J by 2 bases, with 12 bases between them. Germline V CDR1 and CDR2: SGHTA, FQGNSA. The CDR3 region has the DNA TGTGCCAGCAGCTTAGTGGGTGGCCCCCCCTACAATGAGCAGTTCTTC. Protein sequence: CASSLVGGPPYNEQFF. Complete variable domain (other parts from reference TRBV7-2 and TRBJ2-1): GAGVSQSPSNKVTEKGKDVELRCDPISGHTALYWYRQSLGQGLEFLIYFQGNSAPDKSGLPSDRFSAERTGGSVSTLTIQRTQQEDSAVYLCASSLVGGPPYNEQFFGPGTRLTVL.

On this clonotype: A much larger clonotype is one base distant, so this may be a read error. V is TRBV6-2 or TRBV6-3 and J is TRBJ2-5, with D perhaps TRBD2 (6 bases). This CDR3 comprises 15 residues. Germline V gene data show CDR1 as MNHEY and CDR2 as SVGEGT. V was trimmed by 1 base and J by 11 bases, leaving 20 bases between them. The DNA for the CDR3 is TGTGCCAGCAGTTACTTTCACGGGAGAGGCGATGAGCAGTACTTC. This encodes CASSYFHGRGDEQYF.

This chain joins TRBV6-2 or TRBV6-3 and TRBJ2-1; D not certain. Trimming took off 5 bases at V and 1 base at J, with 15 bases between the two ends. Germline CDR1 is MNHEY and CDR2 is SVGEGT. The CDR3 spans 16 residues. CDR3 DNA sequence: TGTGCCAGCAGTAGCCGGGTTGGCGGTTCCTACAATGAGCAGTTCTTC. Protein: CASSSRVGGSYNEQFF.

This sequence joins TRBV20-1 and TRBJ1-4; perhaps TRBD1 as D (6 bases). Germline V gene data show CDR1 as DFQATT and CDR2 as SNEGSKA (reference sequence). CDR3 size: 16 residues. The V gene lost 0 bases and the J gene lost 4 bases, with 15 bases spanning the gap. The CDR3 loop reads CSAREPNGGSNEKLFF. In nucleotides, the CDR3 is TGCAGTGCTAGAGAACCCAACGGGGGCAGTAATGAAAAACTGTTTTTT.

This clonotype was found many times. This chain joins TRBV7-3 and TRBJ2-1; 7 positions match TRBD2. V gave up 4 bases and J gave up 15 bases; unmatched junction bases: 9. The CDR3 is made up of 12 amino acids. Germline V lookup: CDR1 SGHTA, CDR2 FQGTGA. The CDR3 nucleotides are TGTGCCAGCAGCTCCAAGGGAGGGATGCCGTTCTTC. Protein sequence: CASSSKGGMPFF.

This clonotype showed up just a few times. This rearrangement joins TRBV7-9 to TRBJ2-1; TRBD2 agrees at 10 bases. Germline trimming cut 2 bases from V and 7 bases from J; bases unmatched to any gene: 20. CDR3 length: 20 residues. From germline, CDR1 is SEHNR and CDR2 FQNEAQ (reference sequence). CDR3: CASSLLAGMGLASTINEQFF. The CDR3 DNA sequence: TGTGCCAGCAGCTTACTCGCAGGGATGGGACTAGCGTCAACAATTAATGAGCAGTTCTTC.

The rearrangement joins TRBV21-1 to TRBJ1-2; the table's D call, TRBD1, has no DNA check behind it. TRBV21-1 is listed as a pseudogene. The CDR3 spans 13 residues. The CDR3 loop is CASRLLTGTGYTF. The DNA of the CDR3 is TGTGCCAGCCGTCTACTGACAGGGACCGGCTACACCTTC.

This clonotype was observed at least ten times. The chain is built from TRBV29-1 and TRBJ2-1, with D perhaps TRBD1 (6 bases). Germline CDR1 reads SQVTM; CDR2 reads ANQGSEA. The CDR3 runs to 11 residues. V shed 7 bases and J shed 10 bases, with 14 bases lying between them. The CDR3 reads CSGGSGTEQFF. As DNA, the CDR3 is TGCAGCGGTGGGTCGGGGACAGAGCAGTTCTTC.

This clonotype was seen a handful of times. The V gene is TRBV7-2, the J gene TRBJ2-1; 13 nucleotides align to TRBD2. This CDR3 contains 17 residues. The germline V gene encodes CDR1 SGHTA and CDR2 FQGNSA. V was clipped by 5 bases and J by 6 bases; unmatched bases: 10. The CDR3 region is CASSARLAGGRSNEQFF. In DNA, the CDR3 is TGTGCCAGCAGCGCCAGACTAGCGGGAGGCCGTAGCAATGAGCAGTTCTTC.

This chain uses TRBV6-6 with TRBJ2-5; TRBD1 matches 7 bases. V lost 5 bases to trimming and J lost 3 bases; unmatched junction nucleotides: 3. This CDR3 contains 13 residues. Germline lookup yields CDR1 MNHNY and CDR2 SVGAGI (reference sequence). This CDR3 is CASSNRGEETQYF. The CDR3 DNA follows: TGTGCCAGCAGTAACAGGGGTGAAGAGACCCAGTACTTC.

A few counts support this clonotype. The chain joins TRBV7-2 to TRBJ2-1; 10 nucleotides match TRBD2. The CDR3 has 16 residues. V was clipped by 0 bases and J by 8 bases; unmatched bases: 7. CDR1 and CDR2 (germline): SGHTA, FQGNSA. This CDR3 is CASSLAASGSLHEQFF. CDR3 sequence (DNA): TGTGCCAGCAGCTTAGCTGCTAGCGGGAGTCTGCATGAGCAGTTCTTC.

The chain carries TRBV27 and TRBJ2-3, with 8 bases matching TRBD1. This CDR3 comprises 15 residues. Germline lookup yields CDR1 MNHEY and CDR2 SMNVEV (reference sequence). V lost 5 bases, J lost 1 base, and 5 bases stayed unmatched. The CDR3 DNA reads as TGTGCCAGCAGTGACAGGGGTTCTCGCACAGATACGCAGTATTTT. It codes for CASSDRGSRTDTQYF.

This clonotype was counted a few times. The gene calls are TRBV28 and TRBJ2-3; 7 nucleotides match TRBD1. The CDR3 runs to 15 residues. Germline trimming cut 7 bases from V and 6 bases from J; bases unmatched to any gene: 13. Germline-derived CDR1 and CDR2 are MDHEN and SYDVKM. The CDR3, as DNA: TGTGCCAGCACCTCTTCGGCACAGGGGTTGGATACGCAGTATTTT. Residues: CASTSSAQGLDTQYF.

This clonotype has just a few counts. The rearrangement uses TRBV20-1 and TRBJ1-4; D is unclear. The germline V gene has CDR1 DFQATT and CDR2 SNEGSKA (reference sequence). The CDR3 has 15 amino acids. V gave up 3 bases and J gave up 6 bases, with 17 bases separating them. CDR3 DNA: TGCAGTGCTAGTCTGTTCCGACCGACGGATGAAAAACTGTTTTTT. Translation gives CSASLFRPTDEKLFF.

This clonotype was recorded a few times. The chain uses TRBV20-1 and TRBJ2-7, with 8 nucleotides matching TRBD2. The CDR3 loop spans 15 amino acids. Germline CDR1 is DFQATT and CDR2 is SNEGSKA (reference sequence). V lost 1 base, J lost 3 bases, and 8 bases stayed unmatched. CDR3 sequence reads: CSARADSGNGYEQYF. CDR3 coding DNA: TGCAGTGCTAGAGCCGATAGCGGGAATGGCTACGAGCAGTACTTC.

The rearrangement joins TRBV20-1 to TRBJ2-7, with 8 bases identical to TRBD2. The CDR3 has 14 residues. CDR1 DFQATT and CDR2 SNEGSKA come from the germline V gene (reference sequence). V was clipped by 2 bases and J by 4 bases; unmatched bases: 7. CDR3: CSARSSRGGYEQYF. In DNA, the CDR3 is TGCAGTGCTAGATCTTCCCGGGGGGGTTACGAGCAGTACTTC.

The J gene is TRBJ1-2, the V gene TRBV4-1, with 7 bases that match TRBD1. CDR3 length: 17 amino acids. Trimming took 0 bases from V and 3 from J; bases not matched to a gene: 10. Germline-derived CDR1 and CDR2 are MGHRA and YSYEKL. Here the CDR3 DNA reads TGCGCCAGCAGCCAAGAGGTCGTGGGACAGTGGGACTATGGCTACACCTTC. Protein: CASSQEVVGQWDYGYTF.

The CDR3 DNA follows: TGTGCCAGCTCACCGTCTCTCCAGGGGGCTGTATACGAGCAGTACTTC. Translation: CASSPSLQGAVYEQYF. This chain links TRBV18 with TRBJ2-7; 8 nucleotides line up with TRBD1. There are 16 residues in the CDR3. Germline V gives CDR1 KGHSH, CDR2 LQKENI. With V trimmed by 3 bases and J by 4 bases, 11 bases remained unmatched.

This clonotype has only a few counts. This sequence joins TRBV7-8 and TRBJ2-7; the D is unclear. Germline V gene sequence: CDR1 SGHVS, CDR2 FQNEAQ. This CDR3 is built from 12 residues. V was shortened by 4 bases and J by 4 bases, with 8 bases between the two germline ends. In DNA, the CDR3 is TGTGCCAGCAGCTCGCAGGAATACGAGCAGTACTTC. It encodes CASSSQEYEQYF.

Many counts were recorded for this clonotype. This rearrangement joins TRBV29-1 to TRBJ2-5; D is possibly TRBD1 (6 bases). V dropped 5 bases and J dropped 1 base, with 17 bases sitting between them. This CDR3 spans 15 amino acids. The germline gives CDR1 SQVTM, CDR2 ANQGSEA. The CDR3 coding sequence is TGCAGCGTTCGCCGGGACAACACCTTCCAAGAGACCCAGTACTTC. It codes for CSVRRDNTFQETQYF.

In DNA form, the CDR3 reads TGTGCCAGCAGCCAGAGCCAGGGTGCCACCGGGGAGCTGTTTTTT. Translated, it gives CASSQSQGATGELFF. The chain recombines TRBV7-9 with TRBJ2-2; TRBD1 is a possible D gene (5 bases). There are 15 residues in the CDR3. Germline loops: CDR1 SEHNR, CDR2 FQNEAQ (reference sequence). V shed 5 bases and J shed 4 bases, with 14 bases lying between them.